A single sample is the source of the 26 T cell receptor beta chains below, sequenced in a study of T cells in Graves' hyperthyroidism and ophthalmopathy (dated by TCRdb to between 2017 and 2020). Receptors were amplified or captured by multiplex PCR. TCRdb shows the sequencer as Illumina HiSeq 2000. The TCR beta CDR3 regions were amplified from RNA transcripts. The first round of RT-PCR for the TCR CDR3 was performed with the HTBI primer set and the Qiagen OneStep RT-PCR kit. Using fastp trimming at Q25 and MiXCR clonotype assembly, TCRdb reanalyzed the public sequencing data and kept in-frame beta chains. When rows share a CDR3 protein, they turn into one entry using the most common DNA and genes. Across this sample there are 550,000 to 700,000 distinct CDR3 sequences, with approximately 15% seen only once. The ten top clones hold about 3.9% of the sample. The sample was blood. These receptors were taken from a woman in her forties with Graves' ophthalmopathy.

This clonotype showed up many times. One end of the junction does not line up with germline, which may come from a read error. The CDR3 DNA reads TGTGCCAGCAGTGAAGTGGCTAGCGGGAGGTACGGGCAGTACTTC. Amino acid sequence: CASSEVASGRYGQYF. The genes are TRBV6-1 and TRBJ2-7; 11 bases fit TRBD2. The CDR3 is made up of 15 amino acids. Germline loops: CDR1 MNHNS, CDR2 SASEGT.

The V gene is TRBV4-1, the J gene TRBJ2-4; TRBD1 aligns across 8 bases. The J segment lost 8 bases and the V segment lost 4 bases, leaving 10 bases of the junction unmatched. This CDR3 has 15 residues. CDR1 MGHRA and CDR2 YSYEKL come from the germline V gene. CDR3 nucleotide sequence: TGCGCCAGCAGCCCAGGACAGGGATCCAGAGACATTCAGTACTTC. Translating it yields CASSPGQGSRDIQYF.

This clonotype was seen many times. This sequence joins TRBV9 and TRBJ2-5; possible D gene TRBD1, 7 bases. This CDR3 is 16 amino acids long. Germline CDR1 is SGDLS and CDR2 is YYNGEE. V was cut by 4 bases and J by 2 bases, with 18 bases left in between. The CDR3 reads CASSPNAGGRQETQYF. CDR3 DNA sequence: TGTGCCAGCAGCCCAAACGCAGGGGGGAGACAAGAGACCCAGTACTTC. Complete variable domain (other parts from reference TRBV9 and TRBJ2-5): DSGVTQTPKHLITATGQRVTLRCSPRSGDLSVYWYQQSLDQGLQFLIQYYNGEERAKGNILERFSAQQFPDLHSELNLSSLELGDSALYFCASSPNAGGRQETQYFGPGTRLLVL.

This clonotype has ten or more counts. This chain joins TRBV6-1 and TRBJ1-1, with 8 nucleotides matching TRBD1. CDR3 length: 14 residues. Trimming removed 6 bases from V and 7 bases from J; junction bases left unmatched: 10. The germline gives CDR1 MNHNS, CDR2 SASEGT. CDR3 amino acids: CASRPNRGVGEAFF. CDR3 sequence (DNA): TGTGCCAGCAGACCGAACAGGGGGGTAGGTGAAGCTTTCTTT.

The J gene is TRBJ2-7, the V gene TRBV6-2 or TRBV6-3; 8 bases agree with TRBD2. The germline gives CDR1 MNHEY, CDR2 SVGEGT. The CDR3 is 17 amino acids. The V gene end was trimmed by 8 bases and the J gene end by 3 bases; junction bases not matched to a gene: 18. The CDR3, as DNA: TGTGCCAGCGGGACGGCGGGGGGCTCGCAACCTTACTACGAGCAGTACTTC. This translates into CASGTAGGSQPYYEQYF.

V and J are TRBV28 and TRBJ2-7, with 10 bases that match TRBD2. Germline CDR1 and CDR2: MDHEN and SYDVKM. V trimming: 6 bases; J trimming: 0 bases; junction bases outside the gene matches: 11. The CDR3 is 17 residues long. The CDR3 loop reads CASSLGVLAGLSYEQYF. CDR3 DNA: TGTGCCAGCAGCCTCGGGGTACTAGCGGGACTCTCCTACGAGCAGTACTTC.

This clonotype was seen at least ten times. CDR3 loop: CASSEASGTGELFF. CDR3 DNA sequence: TGTGCCAGCAGTGAGGCTAGCGGGACCGGGGAGCTGTTTTTT. The chain links TRBV2 to TRBJ2-2; 8 bases are a match to TRBD2. The CDR3 is 14 amino acids. Germline loops: CDR1 SNHLY, CDR2 FYNNEI. V shed 3 bases, J shed 5 bases, and the junction held 2 bases outside the gene matches. Full variable domain (missing parts from reference TRBV2 and TRBJ2-2): EPEVTQTPSHQVTQMGQEVILRCVPISNHLYFYWYRQILGQKVEFLVSFYNNEISEKSEIFDDQFSVERPDGSNFTLKIRSTKLEDSAMYFCASSEASGTGELFFGEGSRLTVL.

This clonotype turned up a few times. J is TRBJ2-7 and V is TRBV6-1; D unclear. The germline V and J ends were trimmed by 6 bases and 3 bases, with 18 bases remaining between them. From germline, CDR1 is MNHNS and CDR2 SASEGT. The CDR3 totals 15 residues. The DNA of the CDR3 is TGTGCCAGCAGAAGTAGGACCCAACTATTCTACGAGCAGTACTTC. This gives the protein CASRSRTQLFYEQYF.

The V call is TRBV6-2 or TRBV6-3, the J call TRBJ2-5; D gene uncertain. Trimming removed 6 bases at V and 4 bases at J, with 3 bases between. This CDR3 has 10 amino acids. Germline V CDR1 and CDR2: MNHEY, SVGEGT. The CDR3 nucleotides read TGTGCCAGCAGAATAGAGACCCAGTACTTC. Its protein is CASRIETQYF.

The J gene is TRBJ1-3, the V gene TRBV30; D is unclear. Trimming took 3 bases from V and 7 from J, leaving 13 bases between them. This CDR3 is 13 amino acids long. Germline loops: CDR1 GTSNPN, CDR2 SVGIG (reference sequence). The CDR3 DNA reads as TGTGCCTGGAGAGGCAGGCCCGGGAACACCATATATTTT. Translated: CAWRGRPGNTIYF.

In this sample, this clonotype turned up many times. CDR3 sequence reads: CASSERAGGYQPQHF. As DNA, the CDR3 is TGTGCCAGCAGTGAACGGGCAGGGGGGTATCAGCCCCAGCATTTT. The rearrangement uses TRBV2 and TRBJ1-5, with 7 bases lining up with TRBD1. Germline values: CDR1 SNHLY, CDR2 FYNNEI. The length of the CDR3 is 15 residues. The V segment lost 2 bases and the J segment 5 bases; nucleotides outside the gene matches: 6.

This clonotype was seen only once. The chain couples TRBV5-5 to TRBJ2-2, with no clear D. Trimming took 0 bases from V and 6 from J, leaving 9 bases between them. The germline gives CDR1 SGHKS, CDR2 YYEKEE (reference sequence). This CDR3 spans 14 amino acids. The CDR3 coding sequence is TGTGCCAGCAGCTTGGATCAGACCGCCGGGGAGCTGTTTTTT. Protein product: CASSLDQTAGELFF.

Ten or more counts support this clonotype. The gene calls are TRBV11-2 and TRBJ2-5, with D uncertain. The V gene lost 3 bases and the J gene lost 4 bases, with 18 bases spanning the gap. CDR1 is SGHAT and CDR2 is FQNNGV in the germline V gene. The CDR3 covers 16 residues. CDR3 sequence reads: CASSFRVTHSRETQYF. The CDR3 nucleotides read TGTGCCAGCAGCTTTAGAGTGACTCACAGCCGAGAGACCCAGTACTTC.

As concerns this clonotype: Being one base from a much bigger clone, this may be a read error. The chain has TRBV7-2 and TRBJ2-6; D gene uncertain. Germline CDR1 and CDR2: SGHTA and FQGNSA. V was pared by 3 bases and J by 2 bases, with 5 bases between. The CDR3 runs 14 residues. The CDR3 protein is CASSLSPGANVLTF. CDR3 nucleotide sequence: TGTGCCAGCAGCTTGAGCCCTGGGGCCAACGTCCTGACTTTC.

The CDR3 bases are TGCGCCAGCAGCCAGGCCGGGACAGGGGGCGGCTACACCTTC. Protein sequence: CASSQAGTGGGYTF. The rearrangement uses TRBV4-1 and TRBJ1-2; TRBD1 agrees at 12 bases. In germline, CDR1 is MGHRA, CDR2 YSYEKL. Trimming took 3 bases from V and 8 from J; bases not matched to a gene: 4. The length of the CDR3 is 14 residues.

This clonotype was counted only a few times. The chain has TRBV18 and TRBJ1-1; D remains ambiguous. Trimming took off 1 base at V and 0 bases at J, with 12 bases between the two ends. The CDR3 sequence is 16 residues long. Germline V gene sequence: CDR1 KGHSH, CDR2 LQKENI. CDR3: CASSPLSAQMNTEAFF. As DNA, the CDR3 is TGTGCCAGCTCACCACTATCCGCCCAAATGAACACTGAAGCTTTCTTT.

The chain has TRBV6-2 or TRBV6-3 and TRBJ1-5; D not certain. The germline V gene has CDR1 MNHEY and CDR2 SVGEGT. This CDR3 comprises 16 residues. Trimming removed 0 bases from V and 0 bases from J, with 9 bases in between. In DNA form, the CDR3 reads TGTGCCAGCAGTTACTCGGGCGGAAATAGCAATCAGCCCCAGCATTTT. As protein: CASSYSGGNSNQPQHF.

This clonotype has just a few counts. The CDR3 bases are TGCAGTGCAGAAGCCCCCTTAGCTGATCTAACCTACGAGCAGTACTTC. Protein sequence: CSAEAPLADLTYEQYF. This chain joins TRBV20-1 and TRBJ2-7; D is unclear. Germline CDR1 is DFQATT and CDR2 is SNEGSKA (reference sequence). V lost 6 bases, J lost 2 bases, and 23 bases lay in between. The CDR3 runs 16 residues.

Regarding this clonotype: Possible read error: a much larger clone is one base away. The chain couples TRBV2 to TRBJ2-7; D might be TRBD2 (6 bases). With 7 bases removed from V and 4 bases from J, the gap between germline ends came to 23 bases. The CDR3 is 16 amino acids. Germline assignment: CDR1 SNHLY and CDR2 FYNNEI. Here the CDR3 reads CASTLSWGLGHYEQYF. The CDR3 DNA sequence: TGTGCCAGCACACTCTCGTGGGGACTTGGACATTACGAGCAGTACTTC.

At least ten counts were recorded for this clonotype. The CDR3 region has the DNA TGTGCCAGCAGTGCGGGAGCATATAGCAATCAGCCCCAGCATTTT. Amino acid sequence: CASSAGAYSNQPQHF. The chain combines TRBV2 with TRBJ1-5; D not resolved. Trimming cost V 4 bases and J 0 bases, with 10 bases left between them. The CDR3 consists of 15 residues. Germline V CDR1 and CDR2: SNHLY, FYNNEI.

This clonotype was recorded at least ten times. CDR3 in DNA: TGCGCCAGCAGCCAAGGAGGGGTCCTTGGCGAGCAGTACTTC. Amino acid sequence: CASSQGGVLGEQYF. The rearrangement uses TRBV4-1 and TRBJ2-7; D possibly matches TRBD1 or TRBD2 (5 bases each). CDR1 and CDR2 (germline): MGHRA, YSYEKL. Between the trimmed V and J ends, which lost 1 base and 6 bases, there was a span of 13 bases. The CDR3 contains 14 residues.

With respect to this clonotype: A single base separates this from a much larger clone, so it may be a read error. The V call is TRBV2, the J call TRBJ1-5; no clear D. This CDR3 has 12 amino acids. CDR1 is SNHLY and CDR2 is FYNNEI in the germline V gene. Trimming cost V 8 bases and J 0 bases, with 5 bases left between them. CDR3 protein: CASQDSNQPQHF. Written as DNA, the CDR3 is TGTGCCAGCCAAGATAGCAATCAGCCCCAGCATTTT.

This clonotype showed up many times. The J gene is TRBJ1-5, the V gene TRBV19; possibly TRBD1 for D (5 bases). V dropped 1 base and J dropped 4 bases, with 14 bases sitting between them. CDR3 length: 16 amino acids. CDR1 LNHDA and CDR2 SQIVND come from the germline V gene (reference sequence). The CDR3 spells CASSIGSRAGNQPQHF. The CDR3 coding sequence is TGTGCCAGTAGTATAGGTTCCAGGGCAGGTAATCAGCCCCAGCATTTT. The full variable domain, in which reference TRBV19 and TRBJ1-5 provide the parts outside the CDR3, is DGGITQSPKYLFRKEGQNVTLSCEQNLNHDAMYWYRQDPGQGLRLIYYSQIVNDFQKGDIAEGYSVSREKKESFPLTVTSAQKNPTAFYLCASSIGSRAGNQPQHFGDGTRLSIL.

This sequence joins TRBV24-1 and TRBJ1-5; 9 bases agree with TRBD1. J gave up 4 bases and V 4 bases, and 13 bases lay outside the gene matches. The germline gives CDR1 KGHDR, CDR2 SFDVKD. This CDR3 is built from 18 residues. The CDR3 nucleotides read TGTGCCACCAGTGACCAATCCTTAGACAGGGGGTGGAATCAGCCCCAGCATTTT. Protein: CATSDQSLDRGWNQPQHF.

In this sample, this clonotype turned up many times. The rearrangement joins TRBV28 to TRBJ1-1, with a weak D call TRBD1 (6 bases). There are 14 residues in the CDR3. Trimming left V 6 bases short and J 1 base short, with 12 bases between. Germline V gives CDR1 MDHEN, CDR2 SYDVKM. For the CDR3, the DNA is TGTGCCAGCAGGGGACACCTCGGGAACACTGAAGCTTTCTTT. Translating it yields CASRGHLGNTEAFF.

This clonotype has at least ten counts. The chain is built from TRBV28 and TRBJ2-7; the D gene is possibly TRBD2 (5 bases). This CDR3 has 15 amino acids. V was pared by 5 bases and J by 3 bases, with 17 bases between. The germline CDR1 and CDR2 sequences are MDHEN and SYDVKM. The CDR3 DNA reads as TGTGCCAGCAGTCCTCCCCGAAGAGGGATCTACGAGCAGTACTTC. Its translation: CASSPPRRGIYEQYF. The full variable domain, in which reference TRBV28 and TRBJ2-7 provide the parts outside the CDR3, is DVKVTQSSRYLVKRTGEKVFLECVQDMDHENMFWYRQDPGLGLRLIYFSYDVKMKEKGDIPEGYSVSREKKERFSLILESASTNQTSMYLCASSPPRRGIYEQYFGPGTRLTVT.